The table lists the clone carrying this T cell receptor (beta chain) with a few counts. What it binds is unknown. Making use of molecular barcodes, quantitative 5'-RACE generated TCR beta libraries. TCRdb re-called the 5' RACE reads with MiXCR, one entry per CDR3 protein. The table records 310,000 or so distinct CDR3 sequences, 20% of them present only once. The CDR3 has 17 residues. This record belongs to a study of CD8 T cells in ankylosing spondylitis. Findings of the study overall: Prior work had noted some motif variants in reactive arthritis blood and synovial fluid. Researchers reportedly found disease-linked clones significantly enriched in matched ankylosing spondylitis synovial fluid.

This clonotype was sampled from a male donor with ankylosing spondylitis or in good health (not recorded which). The sample comprised blood, either unsorted or a sorted T cell fraction (not recorded which). J is TRBJ2-2 and V is TRBV21-1; TRBD1, as called in the table, went unchecked against the DNA. TRBV21-1 is marked as a pseudogene. The CDR3 here is CASSIPGQGDNTGELFF. DNA of the CDR3: TGTGCCAGCAGCATACCGGGACAGGGGGATAACACCGGGGAGCTGTTTTTT.